A selection of T cell receptor beta chains follows, all from one sample in a study of cytomegalovirus exposure and HLA in healthy donors. The table came from immunoSEQ multiplex PCR; TCRdb's copy has only in-frame clones and leaves some out. The profile shows 110,000 to 150,000 clones, roughly 80% of them singletons. The material sequenced was PBMCs. The origin of the receptors is a woman aged 40-49 years in good health and CMV-seropositive. CDR3s include the opening cysteine and the closing phenylalanine or tryptophan. D genes are given only for firm matches. Only some rows state a clone size, as once, few, many or a class for expanded clones.

J,V,size,D,CDR3,DNA
TRBJ2-7,TRBV6-5,.,TRBD1,CASTPTGQSYEQYF,TGTGCCAGCACTCCGACGGGACAGAGCTACGAGCAGTACTTC
TRBJ2-1,TRBV5-1,.,.,CASSPANNYNEQFF,TGCGCCAGCAGCCCCGCGAATAATTACAATGAGCAGTTCTTC
TRBJ1-1,TRBV6-5,few,.,CAAAWRRDTEAFF,TGTGCCGCCGCATGGCGGCGGGACACTGAAGCTTTCTTT
TRBJ1-1,TRBV5-6,.,.,CASSFPGTEAFF,TGTGCCAGCAGCTTCCCCGGGACTGAAGCTTTCTTT
TRBJ2-2,TRBV9,.,.,CASSVGTLNTGELFF,TGTGCCAGCAGCGTAGGGACACTGAACACCGGGGAGCTGTTTTTT
TRBJ1-3,TRBV25-1,once,.,CASSGYSGPGNTIYF,TGTGCCAGCAGTGGATACTCAGGTCCCGGAAACACCATATATTTT
TRBJ2-1,TRBV2,.,TRBD1,CASRTRQGRNEQFF,TGTGCCAGCAGGACGCGACAGGGTAGGAATGAGCAGTTCTTC
TRBJ2-3,TRBV9,.,TRBD2,CASSIGLAGDTQYF,TGTGCCAGCAGCATTGGACTAGCGGGAGATACGCAGTATTTT
TRBJ1-1,TRBV29-1,.,TRBD1,CSGDPGGGYTEAFF,TGCAGCGGCGACCCAGGGGGCGGCTACACTGAAGCTTTCTTT
TRBJ2-1,TRBV7-2,.,TRBD2,CASSTRGGGSYNEQFF,TGTGCCAGCAGCACCCGCGGCGGGGGGTCCTACAATGAGCAGTTCTTC
TRBJ1-1,TRBV7-8,.,TRBD1,CASSPMQGADTEAFF,TGTGCCAGCAGCCCCATGCAGGGGGCGGACACTGAAGCTTTCTTT
TRBJ1-1,TRBV11-2,.,TRBD1,CASSRWDRNTEAFF,TGTGCCAGCAGCCGATGGGACAGAAACACTGAAGCTTTCTTT
TRBJ1-1,TRBV5-4,few,.,CAIQTGNTEAFF,TGTGCCATCCAGACAGGGAACACTGAAGCTTTCTTT
TRBJ2-2,TRBV9,.,.,CASSVIGEGAGELFF,TGTGCCAGCAGCGTCATAGGGGAAGGCGCCGGGGAGCTGTTTTTT
TRBJ2-1,TRBV9,.,.,CASSVEQGDEQFF,TGTGCCAGCAGCGTAGAGCAGGGTGATGAGCAGTTCTTC
TRBJ2-1,TRBV9,.,TRBD2,CASSVVSGRGNEQFF,TGTGCCAGCAGCGTAGTTAGCGGGAGGGGCAATGAGCAGTTCTTC
TRBJ1-6,TRBV4-3,.,.,CASSQDRQGGSPLHF,TGCGCCAGCAGCCAAGATAGGCAGGGCGGTTCACCCCTCCACTTT
TRBJ1-3,TRBV27,.,TRBD1,CASSTNRGSGNTIYF,TGTGCCAGCAGTACTAACAGGGGCTCTGGAAACACCATATATTTT
TRBJ2-7,TRBV5-1,.,.,CASNRDPDSYEQYF,TGCGCCAGCAACCGCGATCCTGACTCCTACGAGCAGTACTTC
TRBJ2-1,TRBV29-1,few,.,CSVLSYNEQFF,TGCAGCGTCCTCTCCTACAATGAGCAGTTCTTC
TRBJ2-7,TRBV28,.,TRBD2,CASSLRGSSGRKYEQYF,TGTGCCAGCAGTTTGAGGGGATCTAGCGGGAGGAAGTACGAGCAGTACTTC
TRBJ2-5,TRBV14,.,TRBD1,CASSQYRGIETQYF,TGTGCCAGCAGCCAATACAGGGGGATCGAGACCCAGTACTTC
TRBJ2-5,TRBV28,.,TRBD1,CASSLSGTGKKETQYF,TGTGCCAGCAGTTTGTCGGGGACAGGAAAAAAAGAGACCCAGTACTTC
TRBJ2-7,TRBV29-1,.,TRBD1,CSVLGRGQHEQYF,TGCAGCGTTCTCGGCAGGGGGCAGCACGAGCAGTACTTC
TRBJ2-7,TRBV6-1,.,.,CASSERGYEQYF,TGTGCCAGCAGTGAAAGAGGCTACGAGCAGTACTTC
TRBJ2-5,TRBV27,.,TRBD1,CASSKRGQGRETQYF,TGTGCCAGCAGTAAAAGGGGACAGGGTCGGGAGACCCAGTACTTC
TRBJ2-2,TRBV7-2,.,TRBD2,CASRRGSNTGELFF,TGTGCCAGCAGGCGGGGGTCGAACACCGGGGAGCTGTTTTTT
TRBJ1-6,TRBV5-6,.,.,CASSSVRDKRSPLHF,TGTGCCAGCAGCTCGGTCAGGGACAAACGTTCACCCCTCCACTTT
TRBJ1-1,TRBV6-1,.,.,CASSEGGPANTEAFF,TGTGCCAGCAGTGAAGGGGGGCCAGCGAACACTGAAGCTTTCTTT
TRBJ1-1,TRBV28,.,TRBD1,CASSLEQGGTEAFF,TGTGCCAGCAGTTTGGAACAGGGGGGTACTGAAGCTTTCTTT
TRBJ2-3,TRBV19,.,.,CASSSRRDPSDTQYF,TGTGCCAGTAGTAGTCGGCGGGATCCCTCAGATACGCAGTATTTT
TRBJ2-4,TRBV2,.,.,CASAATGSLAKNIQYF,TGTGCCAGCGCAGCAACAGGGTCACTAGCCAAAAACATTCAGTACTTC
TRBJ1-4,TRBV5-1,.,.,CASSLARATNEKLFF,TGCGCCAGCAGCTTGGCCCGGGCAACTAATGAAAAACTGTTTTTT
TRBJ1-1,TRBV7-3,few,.,CASSSGLATEAFF,TGTGCCAGCAGCTCAGGGCTTGCCACTGAAGCTTTCTTT
TRBJ2-2,TRBV4-1,few,.,CASSRDSSGELFF,TGCGCCAGCAGCAGAGACAGTTCCGGGGAGCTGTTTTTT
TRBJ1-1,TRBV28,.,.,CASSETGTPNTEAFF,TGTGCCAGCAGTGAGACCGGGACACCGAACACTGAAGCTTTCTTT
TRBJ1-1,TRBV7-3,.,TRBD1,CASSRDSMHTEAFF,TGTGCCAGCAGCCGGGACAGCATGCACACTGAAGCTTTCTTT
TRBJ2-1,TRBV5-8,.,.,CASTRAGSSYNEQFF,TGTGCCAGCACGAGGGCCGGGAGCTCCTACAATGAGCAGTTCTTC
TRBJ2-1,TRBV9,.,.,CASSVATGYNEQFF,TGTGCCAGCAGCGTAGCTACAGGGTACAATGAGCAGTTCTTC
TRBJ2-1,TRBV7-2,.,TRBD2,CASSLSGRWYNEQLF,TGTGCCAGCAGCTTAAGCGGGAGATGGTACAATGAGCAGCTCTTC
TRBJ1-1,TRBV6-1,few,TRBD1,CASNHRGLRTEAFF,TGTGCCAGCAATCACAGGGGGCTGAGAACTGAAGCTTTCTTT
TRBJ2-7,TRBV28,few,TRBD1,CASSLFRGPEQYF,TGTGCCAGCAGTTTATTCAGGGGGCCCGAGCAGTACTTC
TRBJ2-7,TRBV10-3,.,.,CAISRDFEQYF,TGTGCCATCAGCAGGGATTTCGAGCAGTACTTC
TRBJ2-7,TRBV7-2,.,TRBD1,CASSPSGQGYEQYF,TGTGCCAGCAGCCCGTCGGGACAGGGTTACGAGCAGTACTTC
TRBJ1-1,TRBV7-2,.,.,CASSLVISQVNTEAFF,TGTGCCAGCAGCTTAGTTATCTCCCAGGTGAACACTGAAGCTTTCTTT
TRBJ1-2,TRBV6-5,few,TRBD1,CASTRDRSNYGYTF,TGTGCCAGCACTCGGGACAGAAGCAACTATGGCTACACCTTC
TRBJ1-4,TRBV5-6,few,.,CASSLNYNEKLFF,TGTGCCAGCAGCTTGAACTATAATGAAAAACTGTTTTTT
TRBJ2-1,TRBV29-1,.,TRBD2,CSVVELAGVGSEQFF,TGCAGCGTGGTAGAGCTAGCGGGAGTTGGAAGTGAGCAGTTCTTC
TRBJ2-3,TRBV30,few,.,CAWTTFFDTDTQYF,TGTGCCTGGACTACCTTCTTCGACACAGATACGCAGTATTTT
TRBJ1-2,TRBV6-1,.,TRBD1,CATYLTGSFNGYTF,TGTGCCACGTACTTGACAGGGTCTTTCAACGGCTACACCTTC
TRBJ2-7,TRBV28,.,.,CASRMGGFQGYEQYF,TGTGCCAGCAGGATGGGGGGATTTCAGGGATACGAGCAGTACTTC
TRBJ2-3,TRBV19,.,.,CASSHPSDHTDTQYF,TGTGCCAGTAGCCATCCCAGCGACCACACAGATACGCAGTATTTT